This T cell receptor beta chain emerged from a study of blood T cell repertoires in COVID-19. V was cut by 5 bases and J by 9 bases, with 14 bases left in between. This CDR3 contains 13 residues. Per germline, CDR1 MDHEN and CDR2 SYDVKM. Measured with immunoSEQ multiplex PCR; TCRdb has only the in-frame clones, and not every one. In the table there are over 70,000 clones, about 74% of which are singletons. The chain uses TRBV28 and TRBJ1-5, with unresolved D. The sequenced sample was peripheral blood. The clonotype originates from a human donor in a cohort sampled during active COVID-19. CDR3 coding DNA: TGTGCCAGCAGTCGATCCATTCTCGGGCCCCAGCATTTT. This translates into CASSRSILGPQHF.